The next 30 T cell receptor beta chains were all read from a single sample in a study of OX40 agonist ivuxolimab in advanced cancers. The assay was immunoSEQ multiplex PCR, and TCRdb's table has in-frame clones only and misses some. The sample consists of about 93,000 clones, 90% to 95% of them appearing once. Sequencing was performed on CD4+ or CD8+ T cells sorted from blood, taken in a trial of the OX40 agonist ivuxolimab. The receptor set was obtained from an adult with an advanced solid tumor such as melanoma, head and neck, liver or kidney cancer.

J is TRBJ2-2 and V is TRBV4-1; 8 bases fit TRBD1. The junction had 6 bases not matched to a gene; V was cut back by 1 base and J by 5 bases. This CDR3 is built from 16 residues. Germline CDR1 is MGHRA and CDR2 is YSYEKL. The CDR3, as DNA: TGCGCCAGCAGCCAAGTGCAGGGGGCGTCTACCGGGGAGCTGTTTTTT. Its translation is CASSQVQGASTGELFF.

The rearrangement joins TRBV2 to TRBJ1-6, with unresolved D. Germline values: CDR1 SNHLY, CDR2 FYNNEI. CDR3 size: 14 residues. Trimming removed 6 bases at V and 8 bases at J, with 14 bases between. In DNA form, the CDR3 reads TGTGCCAGCAGCGAGGACGGAGTCTATTCACCCCTCCACTTT. This encodes CASSEDGVYSPLHF.

The genes are TRBV19 and TRBJ2-1; possibly TRBD1 for D (5 bases). Trimming took off 5 bases at V and 7 bases at J, with 9 bases between the two ends. In germline, CDR1 is LNHDA, CDR2 SQIVND (reference sequence). This CDR3 has 12 residues. CDR3 residues: CASSVQGNEQFF. CDR3 bases: TGTGCCAGTAGTGTTCAGGGTAATGAGCAGTTCTTC.

This chain joins TRBV29-1 and TRBJ2-7, with 9 bases identical to TRBD2. The CDR3 has 14 residues. Germline V gives CDR1 SQVTM, CDR2 ANQGSEA. J lost 2 bases, V lost 1 base, and 3 bases had no gene match. In DNA form, the CDR3 reads TGCAGCGTTGAAGGGGCTAGCGGGACCTACGAGCAGTACTTC. The encoded protein is CSVEGASGTYEQYF.

The rearrangement uses TRBV27 and TRBJ2-3; the D is unclear. Looked up from germline, CDR1 is MNHEY and CDR2 is SMNVEV (reference sequence). The CDR3 has 12 amino acids. V lost 8 bases and J 4 bases, leaving 10 bases between the germline ends. CDR3 coding DNA: TGTGCCAGCGGGGTCGGCCCAGATACGCAGTATTTT. Translated, it gives CASGVGPDTQYF.

This clone was seen once. This chain links TRBV10-3 with TRBJ1-1, with a tentative D call TRBD1 (6 bases). The germline V gene encodes CDR1 ENHRY and CDR2 SYGVKD. The CDR3 sequence is 14 residues long. The V end lost 11 bases, the J end lost 0 bases, and 16 bases lay between the germline ends. As DNA, the CDR3 is TGTGCCGCGGGTATGGGGGGCATGAACACTGAAGCTTTCTTT. It is translated as CAAGMGGMNTEAFF.

V usage is TRBV19 and J usage is TRBJ2-7; 7 nucleotides agree with TRBD1. This CDR3 is 15 amino acids long. In germline, CDR1 is LNHDA, CDR2 SQIVND (reference sequence). V shed 6 bases, J shed 0 bases, and the junction held 8 bases outside the gene matches. The CDR3 DNA is TGTGCCAGTAGATCCGGACAGGATTCCTCCTACGAGCAGTACTTC. Its translation is CASRSGQDSSYEQYF.

This clone turned up a few times. The chain recombines TRBV2 with TRBJ1-1; D unclear. CDR3 length equals 14 residues. Deletions cut 6 bases from V and 0 bases from J, with 11 bases between. The germline V gene encodes CDR1 SNHLY and CDR2 FYNNEI. The CDR3 protein is CASRVFGVNTEAFF. The DNA for the CDR3 is TGTGCCAGCAGAGTTTTCGGAGTGAACACTGAAGCTTTCTTT.

This clone was found once. V is TRBV27 and J is TRBJ2-1; 8 bases match TRBD1. V shed 5 bases, J shed 7 bases, and the junction held 7 bases outside the gene matches. The CDR3 extends over 14 amino acids. In germline, CDR1 is MNHEY, CDR2 SMNVEV (reference sequence). In nucleotides, the CDR3 is TGTGCCAGCAGTACCATAAGACAGGGGAATGAGCAGTTCTTC. Translating it yields CASSTIRQGNEQFF.

The rearrangement joins TRBV30 to TRBJ1-2; D is unclear. V shed 3 bases and J shed 0 bases, with 8 bases lying between them. This CDR3 contains 13 residues. In germline, CDR1 is GTSNPN, CDR2 SVGIG (reference sequence). As DNA, the CDR3 is TGTGCCTGGAGCCGGGCAGCTAACTATGGCTACACCTTC. Translation gives CAWSRAANYGYTF.

The gene calls are TRBV29-1 and TRBJ2-6; D not certain. V lost 4 bases and J lost 0, with 7 bases in between. The CDR3 has 14 amino acids. Germline CDR1 is SQVTM and CDR2 is ANQGSEA. CDR3 sequence reads: CSVAESSGANVLTF. CDR3 DNA sequence: TGCAGCGTTGCAGAGAGCTCTGGGGCCAACGTCCTGACTTTC.

The CDR3 DNA follows: TGTGCCAGTAGTACCGGACAGGGTGGAGCGGAAAAACTGTTTTTT. It is translated as CASSTGQGGAEKLFF. This chain links TRBV19 with TRBJ1-4, with TRBD1 identical over 8 bases. Germline values: CDR1 LNHDA, CDR2 SQIVND (reference sequence). The CDR3 has 15 amino acids. With V trimmed by 4 bases and J by 8 bases, 9 bases remained unmatched.

The chain recombines TRBV6-4 with TRBJ2-2, with D perhaps TRBD1 (6 bases). V was shortened by 3 bases and J by 6 bases, with 8 bases between the two germline ends. Looked up from germline, CDR1 is MRHNA and CDR2 is SNTAGT. The CDR3 contains 13 residues. CDR3 region: CASSEQGPGELFF. The CDR3 nucleotides are TGTGCCAGCAGTGAACAGGGTCCCGGGGAGCTGTTTTTT.

This clone was recorded a few times. The V call is TRBV10-3, the J call TRBJ1-1; tentatively, D is TRBD1 (5 bases). This CDR3 spans 13 amino acids. Germline values: CDR1 ENHRY, CDR2 SYGVKD. V lost 3 bases to trimming and J lost 1 base, with 6 bases between them. The CDR3 region is CAISDTGNTEAFF. As DNA, the CDR3 is TGTGCCATCAGTGACACAGGGAACACTGAAGCTTTCTTT.

The chain links TRBV6-6 to TRBJ2-1; TRBD2 might be the D (5 bases). V was shortened by 0 bases and J by 3 bases, with 9 bases between the two germline ends. Germline loops: CDR1 MNHNY, CDR2 SVGAGI (reference sequence). The CDR3 has 15 residues. In DNA, the CDR3 is TGTGCCAGCAGTTACTCAGCCGGGATCTACAATGAGCAGTTCTTC. Amino acids: CASSYSAGIYNEQFF.

The CDR3 sequence: CASSGSGAGVWDEQYF. The CDR3 region has the DNA TGTGCCAGCAGCGGTAGTGGGGCGGGAGTGTGGGACGAGCAGTACTTC. The chain links TRBV9 to TRBJ2-7; 7 bases agree with TRBD2. Germline CDR1 SGDLS, CDR2 YYNGEE. CDR3 size: 16 residues. Trimming took 3 bases from V and 5 from J; bases not matched to a gene: 14. Based on the CDR3 plus reference TRBV9 and TRBJ2-7, the full variable domain is DSGVTQTPKHLITATGQRVTLRCSPRSGDLSVYWYQQSLDQGLQFLIQYYNGEERAKGNILERFSAQQFPDLHSELNLSSLELGDSALYFCASSGSGAGVWDEQYFGPGTRLTVT.

The chain has TRBV19 and TRBJ1-5; D not certain. V shed 0 bases and J shed 6 bases, with 6 bases lying between them. There are 13 residues in the CDR3. CDR1 LNHDA and CDR2 SQIVND come from the germline V gene (reference sequence). Here the CDR3 reads CASSIDRSQPQHF. The CDR3 coding sequence is TGTGCCAGTAGTATAGATCGAAGTCAGCCCCAGCATTTT.

The chain links TRBV6-5 to TRBJ2-7; 9 nucleotides line up with TRBD2. Trimming took 6 bases from V and 6 from J; bases not matched to a gene: 12. This CDR3 region has 15 residues. The germline V gene has CDR1 MNHEY and CDR2 SVGAGI. CDR3 region: CASRPPLAGTFEQYF. CDR3 in DNA: TGTGCCAGCAGACCGCCCCTAGCGGGAACGTTCGAGCAGTACTTC.

This rearrangement joins TRBV19 to TRBJ1-5, with TRBD1 matching 8 bases. Germline V gene lookup returns CDR1 LNHDA and CDR2 SQIVND (reference sequence). The CDR3 runs 15 residues. The V gene end was trimmed by 3 bases and the J gene end by 1 base; junction bases not matched to a gene: 2. CDR3 sequence reads: CASSMQGASNQPQHF. As DNA, the CDR3 is TGTGCCAGTAGTATGCAGGGGGCAAGCAATCAGCCCCAGCATTTT.

This chain joins TRBV2 and TRBJ2-7, with 9 positions matching TRBD1. This CDR3 comprises 16 residues. Germline CDR1 is SNHLY and CDR2 is FYNNEI. V shed 2 bases and J 5 bases; nucleotides not matched to a gene: 10. The CDR3 protein is CASSESFPDRGNEQYF. The CDR3 DNA reads as TGTGCCAGCAGTGAATCTTTTCCGGACAGGGGCAACGAGCAGTACTTC.

V usage is TRBV9 and J usage is TRBJ1-4; 8 nucleotides align to TRBD1. The germline gives CDR1 SGDLS, CDR2 YYNGEE. The V segment lost 4 bases and the J segment 1 base; nucleotides outside the gene matches: 6. This CDR3 has 16 residues. The CDR3 coding sequence is TGTGCCAGCAGCATGACAGGGGCTATAACTAATGAAAAACTGTTTTTT. It yields the protein CASSMTGAITNEKLFF.

The chain has TRBV6-6 and TRBJ2-7; the D gene is possibly TRBD1 (5 bases). V shed 8 bases and J shed 6 bases, with 17 bases lying between them. This CDR3 comprises 13 residues. Germline V gene data show CDR1 as MNHNY and CDR2 as SVGAGI (reference sequence). The DNA for the CDR3 is TGTGCCAGCCGAGAATCGACTGGGGCCGAGCAGTACTTC. Its translation: CASRESTGAEQYF.

This chain joins TRBV18 and TRBJ1-3; D gene unclear. Germline V lookup: CDR1 KGHSH, CDR2 LQKENI. The germline V and J ends were trimmed by 3 bases and 0 bases, with 9 bases remaining between them. There are 15 residues in the CDR3. The DNA of the CDR3 is TGTGCCAGCTCACCCGGGATCCACTCTGGAAACACCATATATTTT. The encoded protein is CASSPGIHSGNTIYF.

This chain links TRBV2 with TRBJ1-1; TRBD1 might be the D (5 bases). The CDR3 is 13 residues long. Germline V gives CDR1 SNHLY, CDR2 FYNNEI. Trimming shortened V by 7 bases and J by 1 base, and 10 bases separated the two germline ends. CDR3 sequence (DNA): TGTGCCAGCATGAGGCAGGGGAACACTGAAGCTTTCTTT. It specifies CASMRQGNTEAFF. The full variable domain, with the rest looked up from reference TRBV2 and TRBJ1-1, is EPEVTQTPSHQVTQMGQEVILRCVPISNHLYFYWYRQILGQKVEFLVSFYNNEISEKSEIFDDQFSVERPDGSNFTLKIRSTKLEDSAMYFCASMRQGNTEAFFGQGTRLTVV.

This chain links TRBV25-1 with TRBJ2-7, with 8 nucleotides matching TRBD1. The V gene's germline CDR1 is MGHDK and CDR2 SYGVNS. The length of the CDR3 is 13 residues. The V and J ends lost 10 bases and 7 bases, in that order; junction bases with no gene match: 12. CDR3 sequence (DNA): TGTGCCACCCAATCTCAGGGGGCGGGAGAGCAGTACTTC. Its protein product is CATQSQGAGEQYF.

The rearrangement joins TRBV4-1 to TRBJ1-1; the D is unclear. With 6 bases removed from V and 1 base from J, the gap between germline ends came to 12 bases. The CDR3 is 14 amino acids. Germline values: CDR1 MGHRA, CDR2 YSYEKL. CDR3 nucleotide sequence: TGCGCCAGCAGTCCTAGGACGGGGAACACTGAAGCTTTCTTT. Translating it yields CASSPRTGNTEAFF.

This rearrangement joins TRBV5-1 to TRBJ2-3, with no clear D. There are 14 residues in the CDR3. Germline values: CDR1 SGHRS, CDR2 YFSETQ. Trimming shortened V by 2 bases and J by 2 bases, and 9 bases separated the two germline ends. The CDR3 DNA reads as TGCGCCAGCAGCTTCGGCGGAATCACAGATACGCAGTATTTT. Protein sequence: CASSFGGITDTQYF.

This clone was detected only once. This sequence joins TRBV10-2 and TRBJ1-2; TRBD1 agrees at 7 bases. The CDR3 spans 15 residues. V was pared by 6 bases and J by 4 bases, with 11 bases of the junction left unmatched. Germline V gene sequence: CDR1 WSHSY, CDR2 SAAADI. CDR3: CASRETGTPSYGYTF. DNA for the CDR3: TGCGCCAGCAGGGAGACAGGGACCCCTTCCTATGGCTACACCTTC.

The rearrangement links TRBV28 to TRBJ1-2; D remains ambiguous. Per germline, CDR1 MDHEN and CDR2 SYDVKM. Trimming pared 7 bases from V and 4 bases from J, leaving 13 bases between. The CDR3 is 13 amino acids. The CDR3 loop is CASTFFLGYGYTF. The CDR3 DNA is TGTGCCAGCACCTTCTTCTTGGGCTATGGCTACACCTTC.

V is TRBV28 and J is TRBJ2-7; D tentatively fits TRBD1 or TRBD2 (5 bases each). The length of the CDR3 is 13 residues. V was cut by 4 bases and J by 7 bases, with 14 bases left in between. Germline V CDR1 and CDR2: MDHEN, SYDVKM. CDR3 amino acids: CASSSTGTGEQYF. The CDR3 region has the DNA TGTGCCAGCAGTTCCACCGGGACCGGTGAGCAGTACTTC.